These T cell receptor beta chains were read from a single sample in a study of blood T cell repertoires in COVID-19. The table came from immunoSEQ multiplex PCR; TCRdb's copy has only in-frame clones and leaves some out. The sample consists of nearly 350,000 clones, about 89% of them appearing once. Material: peripheral blood. The source is a woman in her 50s with COVID-19, enrolled during active disease. Both conserved end residues are part of each CDR3. D genes are given only for firm matches. Part of the rows lack a size; the others show once, few, many or a class for expanded clones.

J	V	D	length	size	DNA	CDR3
TRBJ2-3	TRBV30	-	12	-	TGTGCCGGGGGAGAACTCACAGATACGCAGTATTTT	CAGGELTDTQYF
TRBJ1-1	TRBV24-1	TRBD1	16	-	TGTGCCACCAGTGATAGACGGACAGGGTGGAACACTGAAGCTTTCTTT	CATSDRRTGWNTEAFF
TRBJ2-1	TRBV4-3	TRBD1	15	-	TGCGCCAGCAGCCAAGATTACAGGGGCTACAATGAGCAGTTCTTC	CASSQDYRGYNEQFF
TRBJ2-3	TRBV4-1	-	16	few	TGCGCCAGCAGCCAACGACCGGGTTATGGCACAGATACGCAGTATTTT	CASSQRPGYGTDTQYF
TRBJ1-5	TRBV11-2	-	15	-	TGTGCCAGCAGCTTAGCCTCAGGGTTCAATCAGCCCCAGCATTTT	CASSLASGFNQPQHF
TRBJ1-2	TRBV27	TRBD1	14	-	TGTGCCAGCAGCCGGACAGGCATTAACTATGGCTACACCTTC	CASSRTGINYGYTF
TRBJ2-7	TRBV6-5	-	13	-	TGTGCCAGCAGTTACGGCACATACTACGAGCAGTACTTC	CASSYGTYYEQYF
TRBJ2-1	TRBV3-1/TRBV3-2	TRBD2	15	-	TGTGCCAGCAGCCATAGCGGGATTGGGTACAATGAGCAGTTCTTC	CASSHSGIGYNEQFF
TRBJ2-7	TRBV5-4	TRBD2	15	-	TGTGCCAGCAGCTTGGAGGCGGGAGGGTTTTACGAGCAGTACTTC	CASSLEAGGFYEQYF
TRBJ2-7	TRBV4-3	TRBD2	18	-	TGCGCCAGCAGCCAAGATCTTGGGACTAGCGGGACCTCCTACGAGCAGTACTTC	CASSQDLGTSGTSYEQYF
TRBJ2-2	TRBV5-6	TRBD1	16	-	TGTGCCAGCAGCTTGCGGAGACAGGGCTGGGCCGGGGAGCTGTTTTTT	CASSLRRQGWAGELFF
TRBJ2-6	TRBV7-2	TRBD1	16	-	TGTGCCAGCAGCTTGCGACAGGGTTCTGGGGCCAACGTCCTGACTTTC	CASSLRQGSGANVLTF
TRBJ2-3	TRBV5-1	TRBD1	15	-	TGCGCCAGCAGCGGCGGGACAGGGGGTGCAGATACGCAGTATTTT	CASSGGTGGADTQYF
TRBJ2-5	TRBV27	TRBD2	16	-	TGTGCCAGCAGGGTAGCGGGAGGGCCTAGTGGAGAGACCCAGTACTTC	CASRVAGGPSGETQYF
TRBJ2-7	TRBV7-2	TRBD2	15	once	TGTGCCAGCAGCTTACGGGGAGGGCTTAGCTACGAGCAGTACTTC	CASSLRGGLSYEQYF
TRBJ2-5	TRBV7-7	TRBD1	14	-	TGTGCTAGCAGCCTAGGACAGGGAGCGGAGACCCAGTACTTC	CASSLGQGAETQYF
TRBJ2-7	TRBV9	-	16	-	TGTGCCAGCAGCGTAGGATCGGTTGCAAGCTCCTACGAGCAGTACTTC	CASSVGSVASSYEQYF
TRBJ1-6	TRBV7-2	TRBD1	19	-	TGTGCCAGCAGCTTAGATGCGGACAGGGGCGCTACGTATAATTCACCCCTCCACTTT	CASSLDADRGATYNSPLHF
TRBJ2-3	TRBV7-3	-	17	-	TGTGCCAGCAGCCCCACAGTGAGGACAAGAAGCACAGATACGCAGTATTTT	CASSPTVRTRSTDTQYF
TRBJ2-5	TRBV19	-	13	-	TGTGCCAGTAGTATCGGCAGGGGTGAGACCCAGTACTTC	CASSIGRGETQYF
TRBJ2-6	TRBV30	-	15	-	TGTGCCTGTAGTCACGACCGAGGTGGGGCCAACGTCCTGACTTTC	CACSHDRGGANVLTF
TRBJ2-7	TRBV2	TRBD1	16	once	TGTGCCAGCAGTTTTAGCCGGGACAGTTACTCCTACGAGCAGTACTTC	CASSFSRDSYSYEQYF
TRBJ2-3	TRBV5-4	-	15	-	TGTGCCAGCAGCGTCAGACTAGGAGGCACAGATACGCAGTATTTT	CASSVRLGGTDTQYF
TRBJ2-3	TRBV29-1	-	13	-	TGCAGCGTTGGCGGGTCAAACACAGATACGCAGTATTTT	CSVGGSNTDTQYF
TRBJ1-1	TRBV7-2	TRBD1	16	-	TGTGCCAGCAGTATCGACAGGGGCTCATCTCACACTGAAGCTTTCTTT	CASSIDRGSSHTEAFF
TRBJ2-7	TRBV19	-	13	-	TGTGCCAGTAGTTCCTCGGGGTACTACGAGCAGTACTTC	CASSSSGYYEQYF